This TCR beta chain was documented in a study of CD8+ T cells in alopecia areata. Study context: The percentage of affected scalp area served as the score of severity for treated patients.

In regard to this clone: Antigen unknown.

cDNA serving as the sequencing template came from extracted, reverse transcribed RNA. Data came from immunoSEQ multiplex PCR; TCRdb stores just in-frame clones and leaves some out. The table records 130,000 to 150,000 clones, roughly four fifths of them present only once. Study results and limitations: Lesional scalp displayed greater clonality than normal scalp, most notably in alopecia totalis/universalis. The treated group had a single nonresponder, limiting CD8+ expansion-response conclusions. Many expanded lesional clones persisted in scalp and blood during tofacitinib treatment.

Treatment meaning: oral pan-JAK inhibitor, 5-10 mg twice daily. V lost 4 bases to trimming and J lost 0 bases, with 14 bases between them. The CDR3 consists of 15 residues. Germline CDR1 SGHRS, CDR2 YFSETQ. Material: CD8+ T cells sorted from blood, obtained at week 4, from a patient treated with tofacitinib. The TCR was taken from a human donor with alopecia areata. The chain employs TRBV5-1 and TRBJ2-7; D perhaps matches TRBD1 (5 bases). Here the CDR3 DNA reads TGCGCCAGCAGCCCCAGGGCCGCGACCTCCTACGAGCAGTACTTC. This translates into CASSPRAATSYEQYF. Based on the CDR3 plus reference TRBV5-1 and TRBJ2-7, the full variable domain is KAGVTQTPRYLIKTRGQQVTLSCSPISGHRSVSWYQQTPGQGLQFLFEYFSETQRNKGNFPGRFSGRQFSNSRSEMNVSTLELGDSALYLCASSPRAATSYEQYFGPGTRLTVT.